These T cell receptor beta chains were read from a single sample in a study of cytomegalovirus exposure and HLA in healthy donors. Clones were read by immunoSEQ multiplex PCR, and TCRdb kept only the in-frame ones, dropping some. The sample includes about 180,000 clones, around four fifths of them seen just once. Sequencing input: PBMCs. The receptors come from a man aged 18 to 35 in good health and CMV-seronegative. Each CDR3 is given with its conserved first and last residue. D genes are given only for firm matches. The listing skips clone size in some rows; elsewhere it reads once, few, many or a size class.

CDR3nt	CDR3aa	abundance	j_gene	d_gene	v_gene
TGTGCCAGCAGTGAAGAGGTGGCAGGGGGGCTCGAGCAGTACTTC	CASSEEVAGGLEQYF	.	TRBJ2-7	.	TRBV2
TGTGCCAGCAGCTTTGGGACAACCGTCTCTGGAAACACCATATATTTT	CASSFGTTVSGNTIYF	.	TRBJ1-3	.	TRBV11-2
TGTGCCAGCAGTCGACAGTATGGCTACACCTTC	CASSRQYGYTF	.	TRBJ1-2	.	TRBV6-1
TGTGCCTGGAATATAGGGGGGAACACTGAAGCTTTCTTT	CAWNIGGNTEAFF	.	TRBJ1-1	.	TRBV30
TGTGCCATCAGTACAACAGGGGGTTCCTACGAGCAGTACTTC	CAISTTGGSYEQYF	.	TRBJ2-7	TRBD1	TRBV10-3
TGTGCCAGCAGCCCCGGCCCGGGAGGGTACGAGCAGTACTTC	CASSPGPGGYEQYF	.	TRBJ2-7	TRBD2	TRBV9
TGTGCCAGCAGCCGTGACAGGGGGCTATACGAGCAGTACTTC	CASSRDRGLYEQYF	.	TRBJ2-7	TRBD1	TRBV7-6
TGTGCCGCCGGCGGGAGATCGGGGACCGGGGAGCTGTTTTTT	CAAGGRSGTGELFF	.	TRBJ2-2	TRBD2	TRBV15
TGTGCCAGCAGTCCCCGGGGGGGACAGGGGGCAACCGGGGAGCTGTTTTTT	CASSPRGGQGATGELFF	.	TRBJ2-2	TRBD1	TRBV27
TGTGCCAGCAGTTATCTGGCCAGTTCCTACGAGCAGTACTTC	CASSYLASSYEQYF	.	TRBJ2-7	.	TRBV6-1
TGTGCCAGCAGCCCGGGGGGAGTGGGGCCTGGAGATACGCAGTATTTT	CASSPGGVGPGDTQYF	.	TRBJ2-3	TRBD2	TRBV11-3
TGTGCCAGCAGCTACGGACTAGCGGGGACAGATACGCAGTATTTT	CASSYGLAGTDTQYF	.	TRBJ2-3	TRBD2	TRBV7-2
TGTGCCAGCAGCTTTCTTTCTGAAGCTTTCTTT	CASSFLSEAFF	.	TRBJ1-1	.	TRBV7-9
TGTGCCAGCAGTTATGGGGGCGGAGGAACCTACGAGCAGTACTTC	CASSYGGGGTYEQYF	few	TRBJ2-7	.	TRBV6-6
TGTGCCAGCAGCTCCTTAGCGGATAGCACAGATACGCAGTATTTT	CASSSLADSTDTQYF	.	TRBJ2-3	.	TRBV7-3
TGTGCCATCAGCGGGCAAAGACCCGGGACAGGGTCGTACGAGCAGTACTTC	CAISGQRPGTGSYEQYF	few	TRBJ2-7	TRBD1	TRBV10-3
TGTGCCATCAGCGATCTGACAGGGACCGCCTACGAGCAGTACTTC	CAISDLTGTAYEQYF	once	TRBJ2-7	TRBD1	TRBV10-3
TGCAGGGCAACAGGGAACACTGAAGCTTTCTTT	CRATGNTEAFF	.	TRBJ1-1	.	TRBV20-1
TGTGCCAGCAGAATGGACAGCCTACTAAGCTCCTACAATGAGCAGTTCTTC	CASRMDSLLSSYNEQFF	.	TRBJ2-1	.	TRBV19
TGTGCCAGCAGCACCCTAGATGCGGCTAGCGGGGGGTCCTCCTACAATGAGCAGTTCTTC	CASSTLDAASGGSSYNEQFF	.	TRBJ2-1	.	TRBV21-1
TGTGCCAGCAGCCCTCGGACCAGAGGGGACAGGGGAGGGGAGACCCAGTACTTC	CASSPRTRGDRGGETQYF	.	TRBJ2-5	TRBD1	TRBV7-2
TGTGCCAGTACCTCCTGGACTAGCGGGGAAACAGATACGCAGTATTTT	CASTSWTSGETDTQYF	.	TRBJ2-3	TRBD2	TRBV19
TGCAGCGTCCAGGGGGGAGGAAACACTGAAGCTTTCTTT	CSVQGGGNTEAFF	.	TRBJ1-1	TRBD1	TRBV29-1
TGTGCCAGCAGCCAGGGGACAAATAGCAATCAGCCCCAGCATTTT	CASSQGTNSNQPQHF	.	TRBJ1-5	.	TRBV7-9
TGTGCCAGCAGCTCAGGCAGGGGTAGCACTGAAGCTTTCTTT	CASSSGRGSTEAFF	once	TRBJ1-1	.	TRBV7-6
TGCAGCGTTTCACCGGACAGGGTTAATGAAAAACTGTTTTTT	CSVSPDRVNEKLFF	once	TRBJ1-4	TRBD1	TRBV29-1
TGTGCCAGCAGCTTACGGGGAGCGGGCCTCAAAGGCACCCTCGAGCAGTACTTC	CASSLRGAGLKGTLEQYF	once	TRBJ2-7	.	TRBV13
TGTGCCAGCAGCTTAGGTCCAGGGATCCAAGAGACCCAGTACTTC	CASSLGPGIQETQYF	.	TRBJ2-5	.	TRBV7-3
TGTGCCAGCAGCCAAGAGGGACAGGTTAGCTCCTACGAGCAGTACTTC	CASSQEGQVSSYEQYF	.	TRBJ2-7	TRBD1	TRBV4-2
TGTGCCAGCAGCTCGAAGCGGGACAGGGGGCGAGAGACCCAGTACTTC	CASSSKRDRGRETQYF	.	TRBJ2-5	TRBD1	TRBV5-4
TGTGCCAGCAGTTACTCGACCGCAGGTAACACTGAAGCTTTCTTT	CASSYSTAGNTEAFF	.	TRBJ1-1	.	TRBV6-6
TGTGCCAGCAGCTCACTTAGGGGGCGCGGTAACGGCTACACCTTC	CASSSLRGRGNGYTF	.	TRBJ1-2	TRBD1	TRBV11-2
TGTGCCAGCAGTGAATTACGGCAGGGGGATTCACCCCTCCACTTT	CASSELRQGDSPLHF	.	TRBJ1-6	TRBD1	TRBV6-1
TGCGCCAGCAGCGCTGGCAGGGGTGGTGAAGCTTTCTTT	CASSAGRGGEAFF	few	TRBJ1-1	.	TRBV5-1
TGTGCCAGCAGCTTTGTTCTAGCGGGGGGGTACGAGCAGTACTTC	CASSFVLAGGYEQYF	once	TRBJ2-7	TRBD2	TRBV11-2
TGTGCCAGCTCACCAGAGGGGGTGCACACTCAGCCCCAGCATTTT	CASSPEGVHTQPQHF	.	TRBJ1-5	.	TRBV18
TGTGCCAGCAGCGTAGCCCAGGCTGAAGCTTTCTTT	CASSVAQAEAFF	.	TRBJ1-1	.	TRBV9
TGTGCCAGCACGGCGGGGGGCTACAATGAGCAGTTCTTC	CASTAGGYNEQFF	few	TRBJ2-1	TRBD2	TRBV6-5
TGTGCCAGCAGTCCGATAGAGGGTGAGCAGTTCTTC	CASSPIEGEQFF	once	TRBJ2-1	.	TRBV27
TGCAGCGTTGAATTTCTGGGAGAGGGCACCGGGGAGCTGTTTTTT	CSVEFLGEGTGELFF	few	TRBJ2-2	.	TRBV29-1
TGTGCCAGTAGTTCCTTAGCGGGGAGCTCCTACAATGAGCAGTTCTTC	CASSSLAGSSYNEQFF	.	TRBJ2-1	TRBD2	TRBV19
TGTGCCAGCAGTGGGCAGGGGGCCGCAGATACGCAGTATTTT	CASSGQGAADTQYF	few	TRBJ2-3	TRBD1	TRBV2
TGCGCCAGCAGCTTACAGGGGAACACTGAAGCTTTCTTT	CASSLQGNTEAFF	.	TRBJ1-1	.	TRBV5-1
TGTGCCAGCAGCGGTAATCTAGCGGGACTTAGCACAGATACGCAGTATTTT	CASSGNLAGLSTDTQYF	.	TRBJ2-3	TRBD2	TRBV5-4
TGTGCCAGCAGTGAACTCCGGGTAGCCCCCCATGAGCAGTTCTTC	CASSELRVAPHEQFF	.	TRBJ2-1	.	TRBV2
TGTGCTAGTGGTTTTTGGGGCGCCGGGCAGCCCCAGCATTTT	CASGFWGAGQPQHF	.	TRBJ1-5	.	TRBV12-5
TGTGCCAGCAGCGTGAGGAGGGACAGGGAAGACAATGAGCAGTTCTTC	CASSVRRDREDNEQFF	.	TRBJ2-1	TRBD1	TRBV9
TGTGCCAGCAGTTTTTCCAGGTATTATGGCTACACCTTC	CASSFSRYYGYTF	once	TRBJ1-2	.	TRBV27
TGTGCCAGCAGCTTAAACAGGGCGAACACTGAAGCTTTCTTT	CASSLNRANTEAFF	once	TRBJ1-1	.	TRBV7-6
TGTGCCAGTAAGGGACAGGTAACCGGGGAGCTGTTTTTT	CASKGQVTGELFF	.	TRBJ2-2	TRBD1	TRBV9